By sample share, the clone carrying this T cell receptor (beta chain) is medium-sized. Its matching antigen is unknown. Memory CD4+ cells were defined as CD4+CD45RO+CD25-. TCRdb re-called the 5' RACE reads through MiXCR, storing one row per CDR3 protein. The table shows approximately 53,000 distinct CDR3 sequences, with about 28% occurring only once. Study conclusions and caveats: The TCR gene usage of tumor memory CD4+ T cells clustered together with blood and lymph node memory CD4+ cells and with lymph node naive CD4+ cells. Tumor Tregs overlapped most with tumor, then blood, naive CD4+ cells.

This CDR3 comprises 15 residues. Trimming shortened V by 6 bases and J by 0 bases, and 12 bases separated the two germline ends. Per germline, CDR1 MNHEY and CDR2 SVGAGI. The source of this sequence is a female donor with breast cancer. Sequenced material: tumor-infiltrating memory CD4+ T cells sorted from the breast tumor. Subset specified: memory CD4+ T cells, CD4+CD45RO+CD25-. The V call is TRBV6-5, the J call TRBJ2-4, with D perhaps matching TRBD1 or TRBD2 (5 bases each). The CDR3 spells CASRPLGGAKNIQYF. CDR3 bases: TGTGCCAGCAGGCCCCTTGGGGGAGCCAAAAACATTCAGTACTTC.